This T cell receptor beta chain was captured by sequencing in a study of blood T cell repertoires in COVID-19. Overall study: Whether acute or convalescent, the COVID-19 samples came from the United States, Italy and Spain. In each case, the material was cDNA or gDNA derived from T cells, B-cell-depleted T cells, or PBMCs.

Under the authors' procedure: Scientists estimated how many nucleated cells there were by amplifying reference gene primers. Some clones are missing from TCRdb's copy, which holds only in-frame ones; the method was immunoSEQ multiplex PCR. The DNA was the basis for D and trimming; V, J and clone size are from that table. The sample includes 90,000 to 100,000 clones, about 86% of them seen just once. V was clipped by 4 bases and J by 0 bases, with 7 bases between them. This CDR3 is 14 amino acids long. Germline CDR1 is LNHDA and CDR2 is SQIVND (reference sequence). The rearrangement links TRBV19 to TRBJ1-3; D unresolved. The TCR was taken from an older man with acute or convalescent COVID-19. The sample comprised peripheral blood. For the CDR3, the DNA is TGTGCCAGTAGTACCAGCGACTCTGGAAACACCATATATTTT. Amino acid sequence: CASSTSDSGNTIYF. Using reference TRBV19 and TRBJ1-3 for the parts outside the CDR3, the full variable domain is DGGITQSPKYLFRKEGQNVTLSCEQNLNHDAMYWYRQDPGQGLRLIYYSQIVNDFQKGDIAEGYSVSREKKESFPLTVTSAQKNPTAFYLCASSTSDSGNTIYFGEGSWLTVV.